A selection of T cell receptor beta chains follows, all from one sample in a study of blood T cells in healthy people across ages. TCRdb analysed the 5' RACE reads with MiXCR anew, one entry per CDR3 protein. The sample includes fewer than 800,000 distinct CDR3 sequences, 20% to 25% of them seen just once. The sequenced material came from blood. Every receptor here comes from a man between 65 and 79 years old in good health. CDR3s include the opening cysteine and the closing phenylalanine or tryptophan. A D gene is named only where the DNA matches it firmly. Only part of the rows carry a size: once, few, many, or a class if the clone is expanded.

DNA: TGTGCCAGCAGTACCCTAGGGGCTTACGAGCAGTACTTC; CDR3: CASSTLGAYEQYF; J: TRBJ2-7; D: NA; size: few; V: TRBV12-3/TRBV12-4
DNA: TGTGCCAGCAGCTTAGTATCTAGGGGCTCTGGAAACACCATATATTTT; CDR3: CASSLVSRGSGNTIYF; J: TRBJ1-3; D: NA; size: NA; V: TRBV7-2
DNA: TGTGCCAGCAGTTATACGGACGGAGACACTGAAGCTTTCTTT; CDR3: CASSYTDGDTEAFF; J: TRBJ1-1; D: NA; size: NA; V: TRBV6-5
DNA: TGTGCCATCAGTGAGTCGTGGCCGAGCGGCGGCGAGCAGTACTTC; CDR3: CAISESWPSGGEQYF; J: TRBJ2-7; D: NA; size: NA; V: TRBV10-3
DNA: TGCGCCAGCAGCTTGGTACCGGAGCATGAAAAACTGTTTTTT; CDR3: CASSLVPEHEKLFF; J: TRBJ1-4; D: NA; size: few; V: TRBV5-1
DNA: TGTGCCAGCAGCCTCCCTGCCCAGTTTGAGCAGTTCTTC; CDR3: CASSLPAQFEQFF; J: TRBJ2-1; D: NA; size: few; V: TRBV11-2
DNA: TGCAGTGCAACACACAGGACTAGCGGGCGGGGGGATACGCAGTATTTT; CDR3: CSATHRTSGRGDTQYF; J: TRBJ2-3; D: TRBD2; size: few; V: TRBV20-1
DNA: TGCAGTGCTTGCATCGGGACAGGTCTGGACAATGAGCAGTTCTTC; CDR3: CSACIGTGLDNEQFF; J: TRBJ2-1; D: TRBD1; size: few; V: TRBV20-1
DNA: TGTGCCACCGAACAGGTTAGCTACGAGCAGTACTTC; CDR3: CATEQVSYEQYF; J: TRBJ2-7; D: NA; size: few; V: TRBV6-6
DNA: TGTGCCAGCAGCCCGGGGACCGTGAACTATGGCTACACCTTC; CDR3: CASSPGTVNYGYTF; J: TRBJ1-2; D: NA; size: many; V: TRBV7-9
DNA: TGCGCCAGCAGCTTGGGGGTTGACAGGCCCTACGAGCAGTACTTC; CDR3: CASSLGVDRPYEQYF; J: TRBJ2-7; D: NA; size: few; V: TRBV5-1
DNA: TGTGCCAGCAGCTTAGGTATGCTGCTAGCGGGAGCCCAGGACGGGGAGCTGTTTTTT; CDR3: CASSLGMLLAGAQDGELFF; J: TRBJ2-2; D: TRBD2; size: few; V: TRBV7-9
DNA: TGTGCCAGCAGCCCCGTCACTTACGCCGGGGAGCTGTTTTTT; CDR3: CASSPVTYAGELFF; J: TRBJ2-2; D: NA; size: NA; V: TRBV7-8
DNA: TGTGCCAGCAGTGAATCCCCCGGTAGCTCCTACGAGCAGCACTTC; CDR3: CASSESPGSSYEQHF; J: TRBJ2-5; D: NA; size: few; V: TRBV6-1
DNA: TGTGCCAGCAGTGAAAGTACAGGGGGACTTCGGCAGCCCCAGCATTTT; CDR3: CASSESTGGLRQPQHF; J: TRBJ1-5; D: TRBD1; size: NA; V: TRBV2
DNA: TGCAGTGCTAGATCTCAACTACGATACAATGAGCAGTTCTTC; CDR3: CSARSQLRYNEQFF; J: TRBJ2-1; D: NA; size: few; V: TRBV20-1
DNA: TGCGCCAGCAGCCATTTGGGTAGCGGGAGCCTTGAGCAGTTCTTC; CDR3: CASSHLGSGSLEQFF; J: TRBJ2-1; D: TRBD2; size: NA; V: TRBV4-1
DNA: TGTGCCATCAGTGAGTATAATGAGAACACTGAAGCTTTCTTT; CDR3: CAISEYNENTEAFF; J: TRBJ1-1; D: NA; size: NA; V: TRBV10-3
DNA: TGTGCCAGCAGAGCTGACACAAGTGAAGCTTTCTTT; CDR3: CASRADTSEAFF; J: TRBJ1-1; D: NA; size: few; V: TRBV12-3/TRBV12-4
DNA: TGCGCCAGCAGCCTACCGGAACAGGGGACAGATACGCAGTATTTT; CDR3: CASSLPEQGTDTQYF; J: TRBJ2-3; D: TRBD1; size: few; V: TRBV5-1
DNA: TGCGCCAGCAGCTTGTCTAGCGGGACCACCGGGGAGCTGTTTTTT; CDR3: CASSLSSGTTGELFF; J: TRBJ2-2; D: TRBD2; size: few; V: TRBV5-1
DNA: TGCAGCGGGACGGGACACTACGAGCAGTACTTC; CDR3: CSGTGHYEQYF; J: TRBJ2-7; D: NA; size: few; V: TRBV20-1
DNA: TGTGCCAGCAGCCTCGGTCCTAGCCTATCCTACAATGAGCAGTTCTTC; CDR3: CASSLGPSLSYNEQFF; J: TRBJ2-1; D: NA; size: NA; V: TRBV7-6
DNA: TGTGCCAGCAGTGAATCAAGGGGACTATCCTGGGGGTCTGGTTACGAGCAGTACTTC; CDR3: CASSESRGLSWGSGYEQYF; J: TRBJ2-7; D: TRBD2; size: NA; V: TRBV25-1